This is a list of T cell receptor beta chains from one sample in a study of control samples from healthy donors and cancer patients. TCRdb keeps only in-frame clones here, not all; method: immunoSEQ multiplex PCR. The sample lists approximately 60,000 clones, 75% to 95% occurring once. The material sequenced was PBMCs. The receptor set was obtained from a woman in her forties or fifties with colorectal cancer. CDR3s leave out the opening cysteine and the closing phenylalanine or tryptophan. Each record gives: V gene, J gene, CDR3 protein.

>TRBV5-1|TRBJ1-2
ASSLGSWGDGYT
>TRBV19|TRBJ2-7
ASSDPPHSYEQY
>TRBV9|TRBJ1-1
ASSAQAATEAF
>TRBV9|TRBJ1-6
ASSVGVQGNSPLH
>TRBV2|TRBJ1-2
ATRRTGLGPGYT
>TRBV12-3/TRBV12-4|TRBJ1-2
ASSLSGVGGYT
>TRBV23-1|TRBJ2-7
ASSQHGCRPPYEQY
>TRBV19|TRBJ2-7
ASSVNQGSYEQY
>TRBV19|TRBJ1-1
ASSIGHRTEAF
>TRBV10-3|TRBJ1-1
ATKLQQGADTEAF
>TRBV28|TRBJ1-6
ASSPDQNNSPLH
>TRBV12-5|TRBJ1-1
ASGLVSNTEAF
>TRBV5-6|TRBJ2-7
ASSYGSQQY
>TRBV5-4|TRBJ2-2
ASSPAQQGVTGELF
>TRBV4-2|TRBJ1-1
ASSQGQGGNTEAF
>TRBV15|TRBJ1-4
ATRLDRARGNEKLF
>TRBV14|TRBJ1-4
ASSQPGQGDEKLF
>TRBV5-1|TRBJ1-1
ASSRSTGRAEAF
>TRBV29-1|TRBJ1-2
IATENYGYT
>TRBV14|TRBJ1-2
ASSPTGRTVTWIYGYT
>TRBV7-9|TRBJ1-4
ASSPTGIGEKLF
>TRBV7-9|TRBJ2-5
ASTGQGLGETQY
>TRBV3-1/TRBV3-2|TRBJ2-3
ASSQDSLPTSTDTQY
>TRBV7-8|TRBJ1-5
ASSLAGSRANQPQH
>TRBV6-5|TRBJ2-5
ASRGTTQETQY
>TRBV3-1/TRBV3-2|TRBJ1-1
ASSRDGTGAEAF
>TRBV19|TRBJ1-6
ATGGIPGANNSPLH
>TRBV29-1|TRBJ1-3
SVGDRVGNTIY
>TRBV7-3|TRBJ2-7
ASSPTDRGGEQY
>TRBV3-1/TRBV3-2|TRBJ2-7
ASSPTSGSAGAYEQY
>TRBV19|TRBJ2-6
ASSAQMRVTGANVLT
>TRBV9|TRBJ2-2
ASTPGGHNTGELF
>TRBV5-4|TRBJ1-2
ASSRQGLEYGYT
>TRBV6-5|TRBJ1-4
ASKGDPGGEKLF
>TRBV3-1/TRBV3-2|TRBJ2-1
ASSQVTPMDEQF
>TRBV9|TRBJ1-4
ASSAAGVSEKLF
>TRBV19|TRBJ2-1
ASSIVDWQRTSGPYNEQF
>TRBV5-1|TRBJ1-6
ASSLRGDSYNSPLH
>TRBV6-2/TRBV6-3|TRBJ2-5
ASSYFGLAGGGEETQY
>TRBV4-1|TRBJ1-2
ASSPRERTQANYGYT
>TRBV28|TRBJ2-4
ASSSPEASGSDCD
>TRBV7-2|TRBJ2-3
ASSARPLSTDTQY
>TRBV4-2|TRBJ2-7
ASSQENGGYYEQY
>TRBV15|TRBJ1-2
ATSETGQDYGYT
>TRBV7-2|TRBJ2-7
ASRRDLGVYGQY
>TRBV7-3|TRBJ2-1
ASSPGIGHNEQF
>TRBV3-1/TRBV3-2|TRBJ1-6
ASSQGPPGDSPLH
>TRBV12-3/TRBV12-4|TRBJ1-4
ASTVEAGEKLF
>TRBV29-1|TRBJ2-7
SVVSGSYEQY
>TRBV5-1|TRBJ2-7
ASRSDSMSYEQY
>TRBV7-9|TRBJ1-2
ASSSRDREFGGYT
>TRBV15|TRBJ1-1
ATSRTRDRAEAF
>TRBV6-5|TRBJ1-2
ASSPPGNGFSGYT
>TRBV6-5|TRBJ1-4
ATRRGGNEKLF